The source of this T cell receptor beta chain is a study of cytomegalovirus exposure and HLA in healthy donors. Study-level results: Reported findings show TCR beta sequences accurately forecast HLA-A and HLA-B alleles in most subjects.

This clone has more than one count but fewer than ten. Its antigen is not known. The CDR3 has 14 amino acids. Germline V gene lookup returns CDR1 MGHRA and CDR2 YSYEKL. Trimming left V 4 bases short and J 1 base short, with 10 bases between. A multiplex PCR was run with 60 Vbeta primers and 13 Jbeta primers. Using immunoSEQ multiplex PCR, the repertoire was profiled, and TCRdb retains in-frame clones only, with some absent. In the table there are 100,000 to 150,000 clones, over 15% of which are singletons. The sequence derives from a female donor in good health and CMV-seropositive. The rearrangement links TRBV4-1 to TRBJ1-1, with TRBD1 as a possible D gene (6 bases). Sequenced material: PBMCs. This CDR3 reads CASSPDRRNTEAFF. Here the CDR3 DNA reads TGCGCCAGCAGCCCCGACAGGAGGAACACTGAAGCTTTCTTT.